The text below deals with one T cell receptor (beta chain). Its antigen is currently unknown. Primers: 60 Vbeta forward and 13 Jbeta reverse. Using immunoSEQ multiplex PCR, the repertoire was profiled, and TCRdb retains in-frame clones only, with some absent. The sample has about 130,000 clones; around 82% are singletons. V was pared by 2 bases and J by 3 bases, with 13 bases between. The CDR3 totals 15 residues. Germline V gene data show CDR1 as SGHTA and CDR2 as FQGNSA. The sample belongs to a study of cytomegalovirus exposure and HLA in healthy donors. Study results and limitations: Information on immune exposure was restricted to one variable (CMV serostatus). Researchers catalogued approximately 160 TCR beta chains as cytomegalovirus-associated. In a later analysis, at a false discovery rate of 0.05, 15,000 to 20,000 TCR beta sequences were associated with HLA alleles.

Those who donated were healthy bone marrow donors. The rearrangement links TRBV7-2 to TRBJ1-1; possibly TRBD1 for D (5 bases). The specimen was PBMCs. This clonotype was sampled from a boy aged 5-17 years in good health and CMV-seronegative. The CDR3, as DNA: TGTGCCAGCAGCTTACTCCGGGGGACGGACACTGAAGCTTTCTTT. Translating gives CASSLLRGTDTEAFF.